The 10 T cell receptor beta chains below were found in one sample sequenced in a study of T cell responses to AZD1222 COVID-19 vaccine. Clones were sequenced by immunoSEQ multiplex PCR, and TCRdb holds only the in-frame ones, with some missing. The data contain fewer than 150,000 clones, about 90% of them singletons. The sample here was peripheral blood, taken on day 0 of AZD1222 vaccination. The receptors were sampled from an adult in good health.

The CDR3 nucleotides are TGTGCCAGCAGTTTATCGCCAGGGTCTCAGCCCCAGCATTTT. The encoded protein is CASSLSPGSQPQHF. The V and J genes are TRBV27 and TRBJ1-5; D may be TRBD1 (5 bases). There are 14 residues in the CDR3. V dropped 0 bases and J dropped 6 bases, with 9 bases sitting between them. CDR1 and CDR2 from the germline V gene are MNHEY and SMNVEV (reference sequence).

This chain uses TRBV2 with TRBJ2-7; possibly TRBD1 or TRBD2 for D (6 bases each). CDR3 length: 14 residues. V lost 7 bases and J lost 0, with 13 bases in between. CDR1 and CDR2 from the germline V gene are SNHLY and FYNNEI. CDR3 protein: CASNGGPLSYEQYF. CDR3 nucleotides: TGTGCCAGCAATGGGGGGCCCCTCTCCTACGAGCAGTACTTC. Using reference TRBV2 and TRBJ2-7 for the parts outside the CDR3, the full variable domain is EPEVTQTPSHQVTQMGQEVILRCVPISNHLYFYWYRQILGQKVEFLVSFYNNEISEKSEIFDDQFSVERPDGSNFTLKIRSTKLEDSAMYFCASNGGPLSYEQYFGPGTRLTVT.

V usage is TRBV30 and J usage is TRBJ1-6; 8 bases match TRBD1. The V and J ends lost 8 bases and 7 bases, in that order; junction bases with no gene match: 4. CDR3 length: 12 amino acids. Germline V gene lookup returns CDR1 GTSNPN and CDR2 SVGIG (reference sequence). The CDR3 reads CAVTGVNSPLHF. The CDR3 nucleotides are TGTGCCGTGACAGGGGTGAATTCACCCCTCCACTTT.

The count of this clone is one. The chain uses TRBV7-9 and TRBJ2-1, with D possibly being TRBD2 (5 bases). From germline, CDR1 is SEHNR and CDR2 FQNEAQ (reference sequence). CDR3 length: 13 residues. Trimming shortened V by 4 bases and J by 4 bases, and 8 bases separated the two germline ends. In DNA form, the CDR3 reads TGTGCCAGCAGCTGGACTGGATACAATGAGCAGTTCTTC. Translated, it gives CASSWTGYNEQFF.

The V call is TRBV7-2, the J call TRBJ2-3; 8 positions match TRBD2. Germline assignment: CDR1 SGHTA and CDR2 FQGNSA. V lost 1 base, J lost 2 bases, and 11 bases stayed unmatched. This CDR3 has 18 residues. CDR3 nucleotides: TGTGCCAGCAGCTTAGTCGTTATTAGCGGGGACTACACAGATACGCAGTATTTT. As protein: CASSLVVISGDYTDTQYF.

The V and J genes are TRBV5-1 and TRBJ2-5, with D possibly being TRBD1 or TRBD2 (5 bases each). Germline-derived CDR1 and CDR2 are SGHRS and YFSETQ. This CDR3 contains 15 residues. V was shortened by 3 bases and J by 1 base, with 13 bases between the two germline ends. CDR3 loop: CASSSLSGTQETQYF. In nucleotides, the CDR3 is TGCGCCAGCAGCTCGTTGTCCGGGACCCAAGAGACCCAGTACTTC.

V usage is TRBV25-1 and J usage is TRBJ1-1; tentative D call: TRBD1 (5 bases). Trimming removed 0 bases from V and 9 bases from J, with 14 bases in between. The CDR3 covers 14 residues. Germline lookup yields CDR1 MGHDK and CDR2 SYGVNS. The CDR3 loop is CASSEYFSGRKAFF. DNA for the CDR3: TGTGCCAGCAGTGAATATTTTTCGGGGCGTAAAGCTTTCTTT.

CDR3 bases: TGCGCCAGCAGCCAAGATCGCGGGGTTACGGGAGAGACCCAGTACTTC. This translates into CASSQDRGVTGETQYF. The rearrangement joins TRBV4-1 to TRBJ2-5; D is perhaps TRBD2 (6 bases). CDR3 length: 16 residues. Germline-derived CDR1 and CDR2 are MGHRA and YSYEKL. The V and J ends lost 0 bases and 4 bases respectively, with 15 bases between them.

This sequence joins TRBV18 and TRBJ2-3, with D possibly being TRBD2 (6 bases). Trimming removed 7 bases from V and 4 bases from J, with 21 bases in between. Germline V gene lookup returns CDR1 KGHSH and CDR2 LQKENI. The CDR3 totals 16 residues. CDR3 nucleotide sequence: TGTGCCAGCTTATCCGGGGCCGGGGGATCGGCAGATACGCAGTATTTT. Amino acid sequence: CASLSGAGGSADTQYF. Full variable domain (remainder filled in from reference TRBV18 and TRBJ2-3): NAGVMQNPRHLVRRRGQEARLRCSPMKGHSHVYWYRQLPEEGLKFMVYLQKENIIDESGMPKERFSAEFPKEGPSILRIQQVVRGDSAAYFCASLSGAGGSADTQYFGPGTRLTVL.

The chain joins TRBV27 to TRBJ2-3, with 7 bases fitting TRBD2. The V segment lost 5 bases and the J segment 6 bases; nucleotides outside the gene matches: 14. The CDR3 consists of 16 residues. Germline CDR1 is MNHEY and CDR2 is SMNVEV (reference sequence). In DNA form, the CDR3 reads TGTGCCAGCAGTATGAGAGGGACTACCCTGGTGGATACGCAGTATTTT. Its translation: CASSMRGTTLVDTQYF.